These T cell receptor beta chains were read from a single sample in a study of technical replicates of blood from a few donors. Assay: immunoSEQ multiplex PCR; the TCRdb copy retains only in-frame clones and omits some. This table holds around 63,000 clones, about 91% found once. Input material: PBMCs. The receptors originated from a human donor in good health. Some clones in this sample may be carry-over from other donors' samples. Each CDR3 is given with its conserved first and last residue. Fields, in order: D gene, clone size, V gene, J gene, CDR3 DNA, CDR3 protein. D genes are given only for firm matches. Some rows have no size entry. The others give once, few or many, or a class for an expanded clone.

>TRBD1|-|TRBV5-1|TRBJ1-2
TGCGCCAGCAGCTTGAAAGGGACAGGGGCTGGCTACACCTTC
CASSLKGTGAGYTF
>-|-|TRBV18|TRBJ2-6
TGTGCCAGCTCACCCACTGGGCCAAACTCTGGGGCCAACGTCCTGACTTTC
CASSPTGPNSGANVLTF
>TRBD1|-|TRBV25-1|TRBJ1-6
TGTGCCAGCAGAGGGGACAGGGCCCACTATAATTCACCCCTCCACTTT
CASRGDRAHYNSPLHF
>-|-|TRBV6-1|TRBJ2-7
TGTGCCAGCAGTCAGGGGCCGACCTACGAGCAGTACTTC
CASSQGPTYEQYF
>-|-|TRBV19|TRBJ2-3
TGTGCCAGTAGTATTAATTGGGGCAACACAGATACGCAGTATTTT
CASSINWGNTDTQYF
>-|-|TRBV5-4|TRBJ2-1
TGTGCCAGCAGATACGGCGGGGACAATGAGCAGTTCTTC
CASRYGGDNEQFF
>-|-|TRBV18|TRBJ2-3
TGTGCCAGCTCCCGCACTTTGGTCACAGATACGCAGTATTTT
CASSRTLVTDTQYF
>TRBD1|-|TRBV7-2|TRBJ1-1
TGTGCCAGCAGCTTAGTACAGGGGGCCACTGAAGCTTTCTTT
CASSLVQGATEAFF
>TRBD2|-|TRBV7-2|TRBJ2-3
TGTGCCAGCAGCTTACGGGGGGGATACACAGATACGCAGTATTTT
CASSLRGGYTDTQYF
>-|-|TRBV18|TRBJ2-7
TGTGCCAGCTCAGGAGGGGCAGGGATTCTGGGCTACGAGCAGTACTTC
CASSGGAGILGYEQYF
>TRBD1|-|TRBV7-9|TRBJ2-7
TGTGCCAGCAGCTCTTTCCGACAGGGCGGATACGAGCAGTACTTC
CASSSFRQGGYEQYF
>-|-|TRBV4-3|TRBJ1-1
TGCGCCAGCAGCCACGGTGTGGACACTGAAGCTTTCTTT
CASSHGVDTEAFF
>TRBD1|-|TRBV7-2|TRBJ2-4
TGTGCCAGCAGCTTGGGGGACAGTGTAGCCAAAAACATTCAGTACTTC
CASSLGDSVAKNIQYF
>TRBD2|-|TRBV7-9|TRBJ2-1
TGTGCCAGCAGCACCGGGACTAGCGGGCGAAACTCCTACAATGAGCAGTTCTTC
CASSTGTSGRNSYNEQFF
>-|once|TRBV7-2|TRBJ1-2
TGTGCCAGCAGCTTAGTAATCGGCTACACCTTC
CASSLVIGYTF
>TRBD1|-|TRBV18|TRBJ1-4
TGTGCCAGCTCAGGACAGGGAAATGAAAAACTGTTTTTT
CASSGQGNEKLFF
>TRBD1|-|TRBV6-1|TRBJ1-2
TGTGCCAGCACTCGGTCAGGACAGGGACCTGGCTACACCTTC
CASTRSGQGPGYTF
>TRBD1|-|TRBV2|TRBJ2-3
TGTGCCAGCAGAGGACAGGGTGACGCAGATACGCAGTATTTT
CASRGQGDADTQYF
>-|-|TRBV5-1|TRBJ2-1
TGCGCCAGCAGCTTGCCCAGCAATGAGCAGTTCTTC
CASSLPSNEQFF
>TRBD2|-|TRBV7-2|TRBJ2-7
TGTGCCAGCAGCTTTGCGGGGGGGGGCAGGTACGAGCAGTACTTC
CASSFAGGGRYEQYF
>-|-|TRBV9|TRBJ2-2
TGTGCCAGCAGCGTAGTGGGCGCGAACACCGGGGAGCTGTTTTTT
CASSVVGANTGELFF
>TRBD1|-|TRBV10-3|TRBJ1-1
TGTGCCATCAGTGTACTACCCGGACAGGGAGGGACTGAAGCTTTCTTT
CAISVLPGQGGTEAFF
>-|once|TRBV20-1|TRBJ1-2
TGCAGTGCTAGTAGGACTTATGGCTACACCTTC
CSASRTYGYTF